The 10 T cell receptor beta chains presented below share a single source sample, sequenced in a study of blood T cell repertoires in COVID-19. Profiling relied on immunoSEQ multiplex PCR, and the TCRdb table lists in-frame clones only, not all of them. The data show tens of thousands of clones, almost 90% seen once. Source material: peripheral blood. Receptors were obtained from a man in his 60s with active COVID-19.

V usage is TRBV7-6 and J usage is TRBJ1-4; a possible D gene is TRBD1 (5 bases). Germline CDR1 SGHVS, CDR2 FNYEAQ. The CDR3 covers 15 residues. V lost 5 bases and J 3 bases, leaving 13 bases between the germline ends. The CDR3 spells CASSKTTAANEKLFF. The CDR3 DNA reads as TGTGCCAGCAGCAAGACGACAGCTGCTAATGAAAAACTGTTTTTT.

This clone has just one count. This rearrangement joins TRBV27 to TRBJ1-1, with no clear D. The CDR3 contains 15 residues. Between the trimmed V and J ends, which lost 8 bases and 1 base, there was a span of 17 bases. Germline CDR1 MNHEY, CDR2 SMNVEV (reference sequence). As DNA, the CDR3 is TGTGCCAGCCTCCGTCGAGGGATAAAGAACACTGAAGCTTTCTTT. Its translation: CASLRRGIKNTEAFF.

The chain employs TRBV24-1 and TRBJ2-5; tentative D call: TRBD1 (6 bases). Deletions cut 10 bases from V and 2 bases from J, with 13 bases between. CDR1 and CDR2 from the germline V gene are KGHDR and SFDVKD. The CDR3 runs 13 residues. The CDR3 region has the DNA TGTGCCACTGCTGGGACACTGCAAGAGACCCAGTACTTC. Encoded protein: CATAGTLQETQYF.

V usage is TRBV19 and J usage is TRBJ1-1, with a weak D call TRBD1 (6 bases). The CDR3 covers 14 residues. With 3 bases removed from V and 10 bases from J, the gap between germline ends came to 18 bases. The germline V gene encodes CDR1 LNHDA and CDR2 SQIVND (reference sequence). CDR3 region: CASSMAGGPRGAFF. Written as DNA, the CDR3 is TGTGCCAGTAGTATGGCGGGGGGGCCCAGGGGAGCTTTCTTT.

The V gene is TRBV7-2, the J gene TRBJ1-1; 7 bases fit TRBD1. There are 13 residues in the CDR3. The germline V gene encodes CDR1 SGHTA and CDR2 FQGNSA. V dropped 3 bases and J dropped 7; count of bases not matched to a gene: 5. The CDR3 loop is CASSLTGTGEAFF. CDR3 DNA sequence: TGTGCCAGCAGCTTGACAGGGACGGGTGAAGCTTTCTTT.

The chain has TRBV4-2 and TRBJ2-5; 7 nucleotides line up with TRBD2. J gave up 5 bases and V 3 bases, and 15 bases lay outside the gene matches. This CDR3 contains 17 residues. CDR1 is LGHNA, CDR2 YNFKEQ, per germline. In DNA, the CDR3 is TGTGCCAGCAGCCAGAGCCGGGGAGCGGGGTCTCGGGAGACCCAGTACTTC. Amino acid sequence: CASSQSRGAGSRETQYF.

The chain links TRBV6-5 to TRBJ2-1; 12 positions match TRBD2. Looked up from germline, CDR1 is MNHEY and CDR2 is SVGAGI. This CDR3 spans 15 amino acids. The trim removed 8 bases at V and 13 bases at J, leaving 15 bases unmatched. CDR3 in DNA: TGTGCCAGCCGGGGGCTAGCGGGGGGGCCGAGTGAACAGTTCTTC. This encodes CASRGLAGGPSEQFF.

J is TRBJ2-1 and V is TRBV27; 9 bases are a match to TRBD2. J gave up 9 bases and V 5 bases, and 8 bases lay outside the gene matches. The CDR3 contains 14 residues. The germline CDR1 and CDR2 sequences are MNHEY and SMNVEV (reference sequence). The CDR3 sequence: CASSAGLAGFEQFF. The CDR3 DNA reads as TGTGCCAGCAGTGCGGGGCTAGCGGGGTTTGAGCAGTTCTTC.

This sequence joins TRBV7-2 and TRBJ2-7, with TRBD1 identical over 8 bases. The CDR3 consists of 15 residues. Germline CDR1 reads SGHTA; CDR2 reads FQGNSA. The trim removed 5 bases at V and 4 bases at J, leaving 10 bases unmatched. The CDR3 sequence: CASSPQGVVGYEQYF. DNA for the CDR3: TGTGCCAGCAGCCCACAGGGGGTTGTTGGGTACGAGCAGTACTTC. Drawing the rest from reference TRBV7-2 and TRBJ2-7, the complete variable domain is GAGVSQSPSNKVTEKGKDVELRCDPISGHTALYWYRQSLGQGLEFLIYFQGNSAPDKSGLPSDRFSAERTGGSVSTLTIQRTQQEDSAVYLCASSPQGVVGYEQYFGPGTRLTVT.

The CDR3 DNA reads TGTGCCAGCAGGCCGGGGGCCGGGGAGCTGTTTTTT. Encoded protein: CASRPGAGELFF. V and J are TRBV6-5 and TRBJ2-2, with a weak D call TRBD2 (6 bases). The germline CDR1 and CDR2 sequences are MNHEY and SVGAGI. The CDR3 length is 12 residues. With 6 bases removed from V and 6 bases from J, the gap between germline ends came to 8 bases.